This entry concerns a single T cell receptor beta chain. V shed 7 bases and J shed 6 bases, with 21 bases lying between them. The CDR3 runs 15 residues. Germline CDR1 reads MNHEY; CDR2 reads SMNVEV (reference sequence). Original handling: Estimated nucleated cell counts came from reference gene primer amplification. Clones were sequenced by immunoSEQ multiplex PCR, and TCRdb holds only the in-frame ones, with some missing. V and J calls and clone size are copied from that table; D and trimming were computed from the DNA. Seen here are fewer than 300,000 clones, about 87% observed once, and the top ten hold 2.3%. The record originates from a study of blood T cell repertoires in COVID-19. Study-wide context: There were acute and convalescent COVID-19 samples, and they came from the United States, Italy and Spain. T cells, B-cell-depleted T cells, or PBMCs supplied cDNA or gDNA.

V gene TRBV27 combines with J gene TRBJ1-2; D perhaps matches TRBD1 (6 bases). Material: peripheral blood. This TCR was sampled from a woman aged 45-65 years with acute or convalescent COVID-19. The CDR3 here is CASTRGHSYPHGYTF. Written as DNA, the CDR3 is TGTGCCAGCACCAGGGGCCATTCATATCCCCATGGCTACACCTTC.